A single T cell receptor beta chain is shown here with its context. Its specificity is not known. Method: immunoSEQ multiplex PCR; TCRdb's copy keeps in-frame clones and lacks some. Among over 100,000 clones listed, around 89% were seen once. Germline loops: CDR1 SGHKS, CDR2 YYEKEE (reference sequence). The CDR3 covers 14 residues. Trimming removed 6 bases from V and 7 bases from J, with 17 bases in between. Collection occurred without any documented infections or immune events in donors. This sample is drawn from a study of identifying expanded T cells in peripheral blood. Study conclusions and caveats: Technical replicates showed roughly 1.2 changed clones; around 2 weeks roughly 15; four weeks 19.

The sample taken for sequencing was blood. The rearrangement uses TRBV5-5 and TRBJ2-4, with a possible D match to TRBD1 (6 bases). This sequence was found in a person aged 18-69 years in good health. CDR3 sequence: CASISQPDSNIQYF. As DNA, the CDR3 is TGTGCCAGCATTTCCCAACCGGACAGTAACATTCAGTACTTC.